The clone carrying this T cell receptor beta chain was found once. No antigen is known for it. Each patient relapsed following autologous stem cell transplantation, and prior brentuximab vedotin exposure differed. By magnetic negative selection, CD4+ T cells were purified from thawed PBMCs. Progressive disease, partial response or complete response was each patient's best response. The length of the CDR3 is 17 residues. Trimming at V came to 1 base and at J to 0 bases, leaving 5 bases not matched to a gene. Germline-derived CDR1 and CDR2 are SQVTM and ANQGSEA. These data belong to a study of PD-1 blockade in classical Hodgkin lymphoma. Profiled with immunoSEQ multiplex PCR; TCRdb holds only in-frame clones, not every one. This table holds about 15,000 clones, around four fifths found once. Study-wide points: While CD8+ TCR diversity did not rise significantly by C4D1, CD4+ TCR diversity did. Lower baseline TCR diversity marked trial partial responders and progressors. Diminished baseline TCR diversity has been reported in newly diagnosed patients relative to healthy donors.

This receptor was taken from a human donor with classical Hodgkin lymphoma. This material consisted of CD4+ T cells from blood, taken at baseline. This sequence joins TRBV29-1 and TRBJ2-6, with 8 nucleotides matching TRBD1. DNA of the CDR3: TGCAGCGTTGAAGGGCCAGGGGGCCTCTCTGGGGCCAACGTCCTGACTTTC. Encoded protein: CSVEGPGGLSGANVLTF.